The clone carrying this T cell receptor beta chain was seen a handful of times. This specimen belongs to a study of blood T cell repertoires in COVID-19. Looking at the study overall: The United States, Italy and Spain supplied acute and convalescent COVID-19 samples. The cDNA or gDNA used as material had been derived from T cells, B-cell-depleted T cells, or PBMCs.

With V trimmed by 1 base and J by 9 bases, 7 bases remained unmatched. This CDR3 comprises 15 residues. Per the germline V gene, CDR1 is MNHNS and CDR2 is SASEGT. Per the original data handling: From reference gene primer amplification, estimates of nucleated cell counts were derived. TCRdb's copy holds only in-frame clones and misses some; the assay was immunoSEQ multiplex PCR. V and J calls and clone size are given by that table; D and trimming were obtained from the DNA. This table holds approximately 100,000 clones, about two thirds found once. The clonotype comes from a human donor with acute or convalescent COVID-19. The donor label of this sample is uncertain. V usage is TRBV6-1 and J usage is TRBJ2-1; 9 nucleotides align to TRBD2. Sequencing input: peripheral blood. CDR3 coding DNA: TGTGCCAGCAGTGAAGTTTGGGCGGGGGGGCCTGAGCAGTTCTTC. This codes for CASSEVWAGGPEQFF.